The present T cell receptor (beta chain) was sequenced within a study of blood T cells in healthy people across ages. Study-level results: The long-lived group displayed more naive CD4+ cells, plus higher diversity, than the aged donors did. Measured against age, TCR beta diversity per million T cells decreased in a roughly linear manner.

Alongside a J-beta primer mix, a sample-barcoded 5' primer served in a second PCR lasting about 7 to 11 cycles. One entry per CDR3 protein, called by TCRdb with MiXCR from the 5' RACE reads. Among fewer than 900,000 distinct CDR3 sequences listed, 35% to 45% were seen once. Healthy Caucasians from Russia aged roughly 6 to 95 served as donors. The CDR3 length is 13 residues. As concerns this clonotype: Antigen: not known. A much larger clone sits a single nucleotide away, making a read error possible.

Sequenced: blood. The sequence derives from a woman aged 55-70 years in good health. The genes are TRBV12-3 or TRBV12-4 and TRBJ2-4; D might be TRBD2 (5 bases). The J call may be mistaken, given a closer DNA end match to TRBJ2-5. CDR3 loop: CVSSLEGRTTQYF. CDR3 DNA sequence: TGTGTCAGCAGTTTAGAGGGTAGAACGACCCAGTACTTC.